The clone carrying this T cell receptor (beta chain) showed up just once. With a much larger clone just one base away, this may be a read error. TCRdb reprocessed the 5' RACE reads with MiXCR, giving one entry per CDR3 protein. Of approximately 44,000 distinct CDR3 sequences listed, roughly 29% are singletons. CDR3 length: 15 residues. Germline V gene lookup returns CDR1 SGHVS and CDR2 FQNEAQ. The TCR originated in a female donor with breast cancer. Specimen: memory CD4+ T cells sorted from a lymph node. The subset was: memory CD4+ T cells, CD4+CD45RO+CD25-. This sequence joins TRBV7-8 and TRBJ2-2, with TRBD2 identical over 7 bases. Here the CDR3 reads CAGSPSGTNTGELFF. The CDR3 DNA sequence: TGTGCCGGCAGCCCTAGCGGCACGAACACCGGGGAGCTGTTTTTT.